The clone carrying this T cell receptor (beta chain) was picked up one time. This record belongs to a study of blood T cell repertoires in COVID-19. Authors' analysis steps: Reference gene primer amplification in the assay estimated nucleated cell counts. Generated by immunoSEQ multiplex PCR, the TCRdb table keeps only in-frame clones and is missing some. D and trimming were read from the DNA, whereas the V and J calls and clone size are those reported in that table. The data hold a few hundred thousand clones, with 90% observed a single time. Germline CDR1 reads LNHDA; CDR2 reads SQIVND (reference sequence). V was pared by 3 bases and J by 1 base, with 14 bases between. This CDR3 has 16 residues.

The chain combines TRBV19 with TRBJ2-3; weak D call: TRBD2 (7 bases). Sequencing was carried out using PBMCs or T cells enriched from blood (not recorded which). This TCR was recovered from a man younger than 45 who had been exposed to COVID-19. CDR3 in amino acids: CASSIRGRGGTDTQYF. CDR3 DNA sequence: TGTGCCAGTAGTATTAGGGGGAGGGGTGGCACAGATACGCAGTATTTT.